This is a list of T cell receptor beta chains from one sample in a study of T cells in Graves' hyperthyroidism and ophthalmopathy. TCRdb re-called the multiplex PCR reads with MiXCR, one entry per CDR3 protein. Counted here are about 700,000 distinct CDR3 sequences, 12% to 15% occurring once; the ten biggest clones make up 9.5% to 13%. The sample taken for sequencing was blood. The receptors derive from a woman between 18 and 29 years old with Graves' hyperthyroidism. Both conserved end residues are part of each CDR3. Each record gives: J gene, clone size, V gene, CDR3 protein. Not all rows give a size; the values are once, few, many and, for expanded clones, a class.

TRBJ2-7,.,TRBV9,CASSAHSGTSFVEQYF
TRBJ2-2,.,TRBV11-2,CASSGGQGGDNPGELFF
TRBJ1-1,.,TRBV12-3/TRBV12-4,CASSSTGFYTEAFF
TRBJ1-5,many,TRBV27,CASSLGGVAQPQHF
TRBJ2-7,many,TRBV7-2,CASSSRQGTYEQYF
TRBJ1-5,many,TRBV11-2,CASSSDRNQPQHF
TRBJ1-5,many,TRBV5-6,CASSLGRRNQPQHF
TRBJ2-6,many,TRBV12-3/TRBV12-4,CASSATLANVLTF
TRBJ1-5,many,TRBV28,CASSHFGDTNSNQPQHF
TRBJ1-2,once,TRBV9,CASSTQGAPLNGYTF
TRBJ1-1,.,TRBV19,CASSIGWRDRRMNTEAFF
TRBJ2-1,.,TRBV7-3,CASSSPGTSRSGEQFF
TRBJ2-7,.,TRBV7-9,CASSLIAGRSPYEQYF
TRBJ1-1,many,TRBV5-1,CASSLGWDSRGAFF
TRBJ2-7,.,TRBV27,CASSMTVLAYEQYF
TRBJ2-7,few,TRBV4-2,CASRPSSGREPYEQYF
TRBJ2-5,.,TRBV7-2,CASSPWVSGSETQYF
TRBJ1-5,.,TRBV2,CASGREANLGNQPQHF
TRBJ2-2,few,TRBV2,CASGGQGAIFTGELFF